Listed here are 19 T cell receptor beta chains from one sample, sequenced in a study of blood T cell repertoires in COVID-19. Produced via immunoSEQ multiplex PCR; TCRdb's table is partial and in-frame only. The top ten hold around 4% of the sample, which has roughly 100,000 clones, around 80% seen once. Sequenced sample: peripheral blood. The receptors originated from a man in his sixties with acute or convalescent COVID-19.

CDR3 sequence (DNA): TGTGCCTGGAGTGTCGGGGTTGGCTACACCTTC. Its translation: CAWSVGVGYTF. The genes are TRBV30 and TRBJ1-2; unclear D gene. V dropped 0 bases and J dropped 7 bases, with 6 bases sitting between them. Germline V gene lookup returns CDR1 GTSNPN and CDR2 SVGIG (reference sequence). The CDR3 is made up of 11 amino acids.

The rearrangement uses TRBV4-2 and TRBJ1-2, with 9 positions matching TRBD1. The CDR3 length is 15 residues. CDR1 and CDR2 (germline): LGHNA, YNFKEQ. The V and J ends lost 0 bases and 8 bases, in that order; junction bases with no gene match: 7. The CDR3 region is CASSQDRGQGDGYTF. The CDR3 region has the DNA TGTGCCAGCAGCCAAGATCGGGGACAGGGTGACGGCTACACCTTC.

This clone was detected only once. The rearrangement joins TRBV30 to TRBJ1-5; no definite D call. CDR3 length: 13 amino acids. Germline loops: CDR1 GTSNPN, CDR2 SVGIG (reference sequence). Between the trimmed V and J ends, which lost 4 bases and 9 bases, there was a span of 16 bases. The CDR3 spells CAWNWNRGGPQHF. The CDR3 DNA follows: TGTGCCTGGAACTGGAACCGAGGAGGGCCCCAGCATTTT.

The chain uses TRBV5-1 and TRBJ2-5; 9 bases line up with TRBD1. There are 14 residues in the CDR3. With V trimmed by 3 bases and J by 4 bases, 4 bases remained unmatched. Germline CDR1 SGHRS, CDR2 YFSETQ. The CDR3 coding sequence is TGCGCCAGCAGCTATGGACAGGGGCGAGAGACCCAGTACTTC. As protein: CASSYGQGRETQYF.

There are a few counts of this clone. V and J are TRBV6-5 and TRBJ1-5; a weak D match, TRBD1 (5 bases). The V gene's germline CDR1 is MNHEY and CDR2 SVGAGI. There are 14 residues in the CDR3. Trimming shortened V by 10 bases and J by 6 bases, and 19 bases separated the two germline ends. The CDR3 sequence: CATYHVMGGQPQHF. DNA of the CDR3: TGTGCCACCTATCACGTGATGGGGGGTCAGCCCCAGCATTTT.

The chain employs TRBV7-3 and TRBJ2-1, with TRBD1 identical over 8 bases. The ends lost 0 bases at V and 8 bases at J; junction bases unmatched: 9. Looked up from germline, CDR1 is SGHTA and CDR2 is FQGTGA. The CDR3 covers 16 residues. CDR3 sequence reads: CASSLTIGQGGDEQFF. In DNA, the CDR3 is TGTGCCAGCAGCTTAACGATAGGACAGGGAGGCGATGAGCAGTTCTTC.

The CDR3 loop is CASSFSGVETQYF. CDR3 bases: TGTGCCAGCAGCTTCTCAGGGGTAGAGACCCAGTACTTC. This chain uses TRBV7-2 with TRBJ2-5, with D possibly matching TRBD1 (6 bases). The CDR3 is 13 residues long. Trimming cost V 3 bases and J 4 bases, with 9 bases left between them. Germline values: CDR1 SGHTA, CDR2 FQGNSA.

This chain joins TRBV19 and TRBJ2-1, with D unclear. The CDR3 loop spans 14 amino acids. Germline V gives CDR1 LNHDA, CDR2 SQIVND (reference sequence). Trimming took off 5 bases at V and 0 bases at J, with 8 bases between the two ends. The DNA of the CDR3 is TGTGCCAGTAGTCTCGAGGACTCCTACAATGAGCAGTTCTTC. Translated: CASSLEDSYNEQFF.

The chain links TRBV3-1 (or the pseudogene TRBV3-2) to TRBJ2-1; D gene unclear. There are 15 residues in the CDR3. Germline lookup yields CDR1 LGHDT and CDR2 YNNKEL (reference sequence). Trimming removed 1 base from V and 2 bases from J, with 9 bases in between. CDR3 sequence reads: CASSQAPAAYNEQFF. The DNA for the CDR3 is TGTGCCAGCAGCCAAGCCCCGGCGGCCTACAATGAGCAGTTCTTC.

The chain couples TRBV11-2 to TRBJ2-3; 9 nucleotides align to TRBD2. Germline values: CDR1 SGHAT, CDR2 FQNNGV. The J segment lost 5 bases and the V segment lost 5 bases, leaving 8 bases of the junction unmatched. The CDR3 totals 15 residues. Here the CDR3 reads CASSVGTSLGDTQYF. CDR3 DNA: TGTGCCAGCAGCGTGGGGACTAGCTTAGGAGATACGCAGTATTTT.

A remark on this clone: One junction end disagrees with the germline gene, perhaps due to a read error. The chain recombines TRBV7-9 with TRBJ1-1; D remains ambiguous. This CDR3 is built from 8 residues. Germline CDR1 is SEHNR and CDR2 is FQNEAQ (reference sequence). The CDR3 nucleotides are TGTGCCAGCAGCTGGGAGGTATGG. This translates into CASSWEVW.

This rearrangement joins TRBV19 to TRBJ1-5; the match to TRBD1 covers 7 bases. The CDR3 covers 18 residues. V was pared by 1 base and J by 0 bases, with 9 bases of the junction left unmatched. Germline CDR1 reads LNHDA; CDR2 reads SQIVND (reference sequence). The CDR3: CASSIAFTGTASNQPQHF. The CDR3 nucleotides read TGTGCCAGTAGTATAGCATTTACGGGGACAGCTAGCAATCAGCCCCAGCATTTT.

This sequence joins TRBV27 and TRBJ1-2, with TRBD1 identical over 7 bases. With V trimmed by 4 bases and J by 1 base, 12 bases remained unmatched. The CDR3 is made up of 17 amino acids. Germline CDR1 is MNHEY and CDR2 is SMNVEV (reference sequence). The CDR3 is CASSSAYQTGINYGYTF. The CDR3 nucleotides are TGTGCCAGCAGTTCTGCGTACCAGACAGGGATTAACTATGGCTACACCTTC.

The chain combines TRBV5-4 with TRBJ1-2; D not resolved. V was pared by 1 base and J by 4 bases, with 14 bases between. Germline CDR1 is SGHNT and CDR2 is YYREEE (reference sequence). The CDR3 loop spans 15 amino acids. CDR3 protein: CASSLWEASGYGYTF. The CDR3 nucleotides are TGTGCCAGCAGCTTGTGGGAGGCCTCTGGCTATGGCTACACCTTC.

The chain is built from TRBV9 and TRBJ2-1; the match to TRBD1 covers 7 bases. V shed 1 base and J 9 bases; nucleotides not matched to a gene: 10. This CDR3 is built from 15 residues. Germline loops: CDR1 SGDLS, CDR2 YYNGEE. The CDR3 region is CASSVQETGKAEQFF. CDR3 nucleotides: TGTGCCAGCAGCGTACAAGAGACAGGGAAGGCTGAGCAGTTCTTC.

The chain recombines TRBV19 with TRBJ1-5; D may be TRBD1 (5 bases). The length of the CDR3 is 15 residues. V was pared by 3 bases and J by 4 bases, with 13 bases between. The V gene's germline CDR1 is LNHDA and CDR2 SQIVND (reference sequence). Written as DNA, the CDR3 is TGTGCCAGTAGTATGAGCGGGGGATGGAATCAGCCCCAGCATTTT. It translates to CASSMSGGWNQPQHF.

CDR3 nucleotides: TGCGCCAGCAGCTTGGGTGGGAGCCAGAATGAAAAACTGTTTTTT. Translation gives CASSLGGSQNEKLFF. The chain combines TRBV5-1 with TRBJ1-4; unclear D gene. V gave up 0 bases and J gave up 5 bases, with 11 bases separating them. CDR1 is SGHRS, CDR2 YFSETQ, per germline. The CDR3 is 15 residues long.

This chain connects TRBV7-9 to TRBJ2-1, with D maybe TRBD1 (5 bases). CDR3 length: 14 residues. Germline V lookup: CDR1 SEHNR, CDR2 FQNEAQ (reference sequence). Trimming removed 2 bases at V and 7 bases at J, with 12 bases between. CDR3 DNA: TGTGCCAGCAGCTTACTATATCAGGGAAATGAGCAGTTCTTC. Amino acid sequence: CASSLLYQGNEQFF.

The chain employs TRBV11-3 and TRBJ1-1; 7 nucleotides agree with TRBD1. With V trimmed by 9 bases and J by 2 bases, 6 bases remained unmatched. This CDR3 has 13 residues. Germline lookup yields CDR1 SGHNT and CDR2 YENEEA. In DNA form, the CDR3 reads TGTGCCAGTGTAGGGGGCACAAACACTGAAGCTTTCTTT. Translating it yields CASVGGTNTEAFF.